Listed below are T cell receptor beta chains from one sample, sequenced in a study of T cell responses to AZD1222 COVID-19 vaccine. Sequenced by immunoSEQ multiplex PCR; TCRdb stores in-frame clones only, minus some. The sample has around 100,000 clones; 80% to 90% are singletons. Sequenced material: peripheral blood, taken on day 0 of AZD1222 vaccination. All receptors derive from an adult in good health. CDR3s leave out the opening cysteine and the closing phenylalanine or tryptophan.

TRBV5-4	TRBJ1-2	ASSRDRGATNYGYT
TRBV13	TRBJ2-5	ASSPGQFQETQY
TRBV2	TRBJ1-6	ASSYRGLGSPLH
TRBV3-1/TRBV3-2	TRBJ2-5	ASSQDWGGRYSAETQY
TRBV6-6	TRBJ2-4	ASSYGGELAKNIQY
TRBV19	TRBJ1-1	ASSPRDRATEAF
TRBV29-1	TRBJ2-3	SVWADTQY
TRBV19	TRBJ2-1	ASHPLGSGGADEQF
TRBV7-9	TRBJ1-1	ASSPGGGDEAF
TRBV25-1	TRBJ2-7	ASDGAGSYEQY
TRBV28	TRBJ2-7	ASSFTGGRAYEQY
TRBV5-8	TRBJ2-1	ASSLARTGAYNEQF
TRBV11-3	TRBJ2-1	ASSLERGCNEQF
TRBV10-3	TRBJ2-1	AISAKGGLYEQF
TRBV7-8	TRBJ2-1	ASSPYHEQF
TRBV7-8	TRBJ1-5	ASSLEGQPQH
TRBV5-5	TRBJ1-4	ASHQDRVNEKLF
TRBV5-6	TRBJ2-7	ASSLGLAGTSYEQY
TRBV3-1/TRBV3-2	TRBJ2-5	ASSQGASGETQY
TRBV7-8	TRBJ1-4	ASSIAGTENEKLF
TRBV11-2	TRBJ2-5	ASRRGQNIETQY
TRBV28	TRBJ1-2	ASSLVRTGYT
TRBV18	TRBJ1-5	ASSPGTKSNQPQH
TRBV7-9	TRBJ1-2	ASSLEGDREVEGYT
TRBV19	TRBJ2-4	ASGGGLLAKNIQY
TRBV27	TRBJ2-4	ASSWTGERNIQY
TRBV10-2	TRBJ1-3	ASRGSGAGNTIY
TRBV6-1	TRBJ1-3	ASSETGSTGNTIY
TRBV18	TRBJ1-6	ASSLRTGGADSPLH
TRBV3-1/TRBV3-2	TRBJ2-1	ASSQDRAAVSHNEQF
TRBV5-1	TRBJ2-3	ASSLAGTDTQY
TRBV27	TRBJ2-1	ASSLGRYEQF
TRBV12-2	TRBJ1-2	ASRVRDRVPEIYT
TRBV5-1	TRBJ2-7	ASSLQPGTASYEQY
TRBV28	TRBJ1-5	ASTSGSNSNQPQH
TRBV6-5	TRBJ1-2	ASSYSGPLTDGYT
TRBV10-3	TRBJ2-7	AISESDSYEQY
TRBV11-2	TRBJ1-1	ASSLRQGTEAF
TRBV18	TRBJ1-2	ASSPPPGTYGYT
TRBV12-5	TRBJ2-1	ASGLVARGGNEQF
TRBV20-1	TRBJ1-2	SALYYGYT
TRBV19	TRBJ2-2	ASSPGSRGTGELF
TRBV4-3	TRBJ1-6	ASSQVDTGSSYNSPLH
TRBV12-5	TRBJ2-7	ASGPGTGHYEQY
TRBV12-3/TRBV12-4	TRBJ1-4	ASRGTNEKLF
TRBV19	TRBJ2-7	ASSRGQMSYEQY
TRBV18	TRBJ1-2	ASSTPGGLYGYT
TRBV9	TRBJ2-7	ASSNRLAGVNEQY
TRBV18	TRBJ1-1	ASSPPVIGRGPGAF
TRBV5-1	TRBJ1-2	ASSLAEGQGNGYT
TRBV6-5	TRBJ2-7	ASRPPSGQNYEQY
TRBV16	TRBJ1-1	ASSRTGMNTEAF